The 13 T cell receptor beta chains below all came from one sample that was sequenced in a study of blood T cell repertoires in COVID-19. Repertoires were generated with immunoSEQ multiplex PCR, while TCRdb's copy carries only in-frame clones and drops some. The repertoire includes around 250,000 clones, over 70% of them detected once, and 2.5% to 4% sits in the top ten. The sequenced sample was PBMCs or T cells enriched from blood (not recorded which). Every receptor here comes from a woman aged 40 to 50 who had been exposed to COVID-19.

The V gene is TRBV5-1, the J gene TRBJ2-1; D remains ambiguous. Germline-derived CDR1 and CDR2 are SGHRS and YFSETQ. V was trimmed by 1 base and J by 0 bases, leaving 14 bases between them. The CDR3 runs 17 residues. The CDR3: CASSLFSTRSSYNEQFF. The CDR3, as DNA: TGCGCCAGCAGCTTGTTTTCGACTCGCAGCTCCTACAATGAGCAGTTCTTC.

The rearrangement uses TRBV4-2 and TRBJ2-5; TRBD2 aligns across 10 bases. The V gene end was trimmed by 1 base and the J gene end by 10 bases; junction bases not matched to a gene: 9. The CDR3 sequence is 15 residues long. Germline lookup yields CDR1 LGHNA and CDR2 YNFKEQ. DNA of the CDR3: TGTGCCAGCAGCCAAGGAGCCTCTAGCGGGGGTGGCCAGTACTTC. Translated: CASSQGASSGGGQYF.

The chain links TRBV24-1 to TRBJ1-5, with D maybe TRBD1 (6 bases). Germline CDR1 is KGHDR and CDR2 is SFDVKD. The V end lost 6 bases, the J end lost 0 bases, and 11 bases lay between the germline ends. The CDR3 is 15 amino acids. In DNA, the CDR3 is TGTGCCACCAGTAAGCAGGGGACTAGCAATCAGCCCCAGCATTTT. Translation: CATSKQGTSNQPQHF.

This clone was detected once. V and J are TRBV27 and TRBJ2-5, with D possibly TRBD2 on 5 matching bases. The ends were cut back, 6 bases at V and 3 bases at J, with 5 bases in the middle. CDR1 and CDR2 from the germline V gene are MNHEY and SMNVEV (reference sequence). There are 11 residues in the CDR3. CDR3: CASRREETQYF. CDR3 DNA: TGTGCCAGCAGGAGGGAAGAGACCCAGTACTTC.

V is TRBV6-5 and J is TRBJ1-6; D may be TRBD1 (6 bases). The CDR3 runs to 16 residues. CDR1 is MNHEY, CDR2 SVGAGI, per germline. The germline V and J ends were trimmed by 2 bases and 6 bases, with 14 bases remaining between them. CDR3 nucleotide sequence: TGTGCCAGCAGTTACGCAGGGGTCCTTCTTAATTCACCCCTCCACTTT. Amino acid sequence: CASSYAGVLLNSPLHF.

The rearrangement links TRBV30 to TRBJ1-1; D is uncertain. Germline CDR1 and CDR2: GTSNPN and SVGIG (reference sequence). This CDR3 comprises 15 residues. V was clipped by 0 bases and J by 5 bases, with 16 bases between them. This chain's CDR3 is CAWSVGGGVGTEAFF. DNA for the CDR3: TGTGCCTGGAGTGTTGGAGGTGGGGTAGGGACTGAAGCTTTCTTT.

V and J are TRBV12-5 and TRBJ2-1, with D maybe TRBD2 (5 bases). V was pared by 2 bases and J by 6 bases, with 23 bases between. CDR3 length equals 18 residues. Germline-derived CDR1 and CDR2 are LGHNT and FRNRAP. CDR3 sequence (DNA): TGTGCTAGTGGTTTGCGAGGGAAGGCAGAGCTTAAGGGCAATGAGCAGTTCTTC. This sequence encodes CASGLRGKAELKGNEQFF.

The chain employs TRBV5-6 and TRBJ1-6; the D is unclear. Looked up from germline, CDR1 is SGHDT and CDR2 is YYEEEE. This CDR3 is 15 amino acids long. Trimming cost V 2 bases and J 7 bases, with 13 bases left between them. CDR3 region: CASSFIPRRNSPLHF. CDR3 DNA sequence: TGTGCCAGCAGCTTCATACCCCGGAGAAATTCACCCCTCCACTTT.

The CDR3 DNA follows: TGTGCCAGCAGCCCGCGAGCGGAGCCCAATTCACCCCTCCACTTT. It yields the protein CASSPRAEPNSPLHF. V and J are TRBV5-4 and TRBJ1-6, with unresolved D. CDR1 and CDR2 (germline): SGHNT, YYREEE (reference sequence). The CDR3 runs 15 residues. V lost 4 bases and J lost 7, with 15 bases in between. Combining the CDR3 with reference TRBV5-4 and TRBJ1-6 gives the whole variable domain ETGVTQSPTHLIKTRGQQVTLRCSSQSGHNTVSWYQQALGQGPQFIFQYYREEENGRGNFPPRFSGLQFPNYSSELNVNALELDDSALYLCASSPRAEPNSPLHFGNGTRLTVT.

The chain has TRBV28 and TRBJ1-1; no clear D gene. This CDR3 spans 14 amino acids. Germline CDR1 reads MDHEN; CDR2 reads SYDVKM. The V gene lost 2 bases and the J gene lost 3 bases, with 10 bases spanning the gap. The CDR3 spells CASSLIVGDTEAFF. CDR3 DNA sequence: TGTGCCAGCAGTTTAATAGTGGGCGACACTGAAGCTTTCTTT. Full variable domain (rest looked up from reference TRBV28 and TRBJ1-1): DVKVTQSSRYLVKRTGEKVFLECVQDMDHENMFWYRQDPGLGLRLIYFSYDVKMKEKGDIPEGYSVSREKKERFSLILESASTNQTSMYLCASSLIVGDTEAFFGQGTRLTVV.

The chain combines TRBV7-7 with TRBJ2-3, with D uncertain. The CDR3 runs to 14 residues. V lost 2 bases and J 3 bases, leaving 9 bases between the germline ends. Germline CDR1 is SSHAT and CDR2 is FNYEAQ (reference sequence). The CDR3 loop is CASSLNPGTDTQYF. The CDR3 coding sequence is TGTGCCAGCAGCTTAAATCCCGGGACAGATACGCAGTATTTT.

The J gene is TRBJ2-1, the V gene TRBV10-3, with D possibly TRBD1 on 5 matching bases. Per the germline V gene, CDR1 is ENHRY and CDR2 is SYGVKD. V was shortened by 6 bases and J by 8 bases, with 17 bases between the two germline ends. The CDR3 has 14 residues. CDR3 coding DNA: TGTGCCATCAGGAAGACAGACCGCGACCATGAGCAGTTCTTC. It yields the protein CAIRKTDRDHEQFF.

The chain has TRBV30 and TRBJ2-7; the D gene is possibly TRBD2 (6 bases). This CDR3 contains 14 residues. Germline V gene sequence: CDR1 GTSNPN, CDR2 SVGIG (reference sequence). V lost 0 bases, J lost 1 base, and 10 bases lay in between. The CDR3 reads CAWSVSAGSYEQYV. As DNA, the CDR3 is TGTGCCTGGAGTGTATCGGCGGGGTCCTACGAGCAGTACGTC.